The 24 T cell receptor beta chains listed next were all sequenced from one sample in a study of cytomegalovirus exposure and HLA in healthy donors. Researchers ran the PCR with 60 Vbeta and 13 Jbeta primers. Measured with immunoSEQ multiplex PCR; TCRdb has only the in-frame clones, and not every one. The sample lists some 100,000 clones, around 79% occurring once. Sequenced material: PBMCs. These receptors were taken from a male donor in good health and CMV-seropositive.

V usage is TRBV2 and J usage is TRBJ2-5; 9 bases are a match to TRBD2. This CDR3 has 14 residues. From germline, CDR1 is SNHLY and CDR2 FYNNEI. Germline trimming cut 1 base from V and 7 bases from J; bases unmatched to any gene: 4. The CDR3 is CASSEVAGVLTQYF. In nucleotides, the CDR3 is TGTGCCAGCAGTGAAGTAGCGGGGGTTTTGACCCAGTACTTC. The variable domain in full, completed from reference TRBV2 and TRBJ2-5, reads EPEVTQTPSHQVTQMGQEVILRCVPISNHLYFYWYRQILGQKVEFLVSFYNNEISEKSEIFDDQFSVERPDGSNFTLKIRSTKLEDSAMYFCASSEVAGVLTQYFGPGTRLLVL.

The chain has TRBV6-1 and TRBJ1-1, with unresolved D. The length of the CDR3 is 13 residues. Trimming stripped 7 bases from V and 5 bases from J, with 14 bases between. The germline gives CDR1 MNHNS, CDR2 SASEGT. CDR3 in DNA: TGTGCCAGCACCAGCGTCAGTCAAACTGAAGCTTTCTTT. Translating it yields CASTSVSQTEAFF.

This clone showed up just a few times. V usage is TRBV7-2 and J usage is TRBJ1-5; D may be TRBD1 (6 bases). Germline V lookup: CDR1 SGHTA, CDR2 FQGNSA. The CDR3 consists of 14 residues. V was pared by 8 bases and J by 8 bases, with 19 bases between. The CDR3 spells CASSRGASGEPQHF. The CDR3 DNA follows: TGTGCCAGCTCCCGGGGGGCGTCGGGTGAGCCCCAGCATTTT.

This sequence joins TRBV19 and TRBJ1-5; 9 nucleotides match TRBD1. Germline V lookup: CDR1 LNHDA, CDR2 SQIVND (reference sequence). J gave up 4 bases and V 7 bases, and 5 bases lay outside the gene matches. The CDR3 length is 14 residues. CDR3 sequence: CASTLTGGNQPQHF. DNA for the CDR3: TGTGCCAGTACCCTGACAGGGGGTAATCAGCCCCAGCATTTT.

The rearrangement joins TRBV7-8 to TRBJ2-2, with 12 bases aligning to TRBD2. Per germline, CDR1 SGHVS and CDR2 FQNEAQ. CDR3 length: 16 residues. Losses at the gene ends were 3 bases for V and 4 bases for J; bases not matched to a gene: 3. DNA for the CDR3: TGTGCCAGCAGCTTCCTAGCGGGGGGGAGCACCGGGGAGCTGTTTTTT. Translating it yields CASSFLAGGSTGELFF.

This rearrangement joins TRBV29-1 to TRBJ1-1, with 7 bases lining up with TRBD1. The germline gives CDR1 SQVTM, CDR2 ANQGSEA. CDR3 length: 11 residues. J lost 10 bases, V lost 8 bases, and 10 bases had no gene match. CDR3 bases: TGCAGCACAGAGACAGGGAAGCGAGCTTTCTTT. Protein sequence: CSTETGKRAFF.

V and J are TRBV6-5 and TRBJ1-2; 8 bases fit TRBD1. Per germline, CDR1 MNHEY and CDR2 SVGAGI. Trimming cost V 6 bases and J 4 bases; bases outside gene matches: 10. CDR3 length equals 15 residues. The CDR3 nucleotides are TGTGCCAGCAGCACCCCAGGGGGCGATCCCTATGGCTACACCTTC. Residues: CASSTPGGDPYGYTF.

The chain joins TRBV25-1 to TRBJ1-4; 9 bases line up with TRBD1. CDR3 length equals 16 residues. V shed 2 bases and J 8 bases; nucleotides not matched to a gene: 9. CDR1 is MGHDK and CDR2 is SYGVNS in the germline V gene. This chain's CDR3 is CASSEKGTGWREKLFF. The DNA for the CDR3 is TGTGCCAGCAGTGAAAAGGGGACAGGGTGGCGGGAAAAACTGTTTTTT. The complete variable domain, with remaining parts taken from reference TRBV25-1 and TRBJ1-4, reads EADIYQTPRYLVIGTGKKITLECSQTMGHDKMYWYQQDPGMELHLIHYSYGVNSTEKGDLSSESTVSRIRTEHFPLTLESARPSHTSQYLCASSEKGTGWREKLFFGSGTQLSVL.

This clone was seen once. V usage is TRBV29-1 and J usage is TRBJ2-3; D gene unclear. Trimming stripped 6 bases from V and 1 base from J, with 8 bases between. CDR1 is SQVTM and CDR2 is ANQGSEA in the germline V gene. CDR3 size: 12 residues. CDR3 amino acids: CSVGSGTDTQYF. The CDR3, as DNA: TGCAGCGTCGGGTCTGGCACAGATACGCAGTATTTT.

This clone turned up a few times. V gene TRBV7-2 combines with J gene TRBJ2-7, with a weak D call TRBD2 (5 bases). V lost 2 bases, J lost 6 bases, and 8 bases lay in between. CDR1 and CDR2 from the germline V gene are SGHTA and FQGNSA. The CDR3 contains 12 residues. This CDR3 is CASSLSTSEQYF. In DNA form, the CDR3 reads TGTGCCAGCAGCTTATCCACTAGCGAGCAGTACTTC. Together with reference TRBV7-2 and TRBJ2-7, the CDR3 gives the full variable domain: GAGVSQSPSNKVTEKGKDVELRCDPISGHTALYWYRQSLGQGLEFLIYFQGNSAPDKSGLPSDRFSAERTGGSVSTLTIQRTQQEDSAVYLCASSLSTSEQYFGPGTRLTVT.

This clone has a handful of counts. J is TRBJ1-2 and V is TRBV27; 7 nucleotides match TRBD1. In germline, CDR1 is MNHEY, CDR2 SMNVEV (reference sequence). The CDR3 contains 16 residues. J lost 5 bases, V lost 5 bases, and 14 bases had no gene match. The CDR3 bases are TGTGCCAGCAGTCCCCTCGGTAGGGGGCGACGGTATGGCTACACCTTC. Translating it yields CASSPLGRGRRYGYTF.

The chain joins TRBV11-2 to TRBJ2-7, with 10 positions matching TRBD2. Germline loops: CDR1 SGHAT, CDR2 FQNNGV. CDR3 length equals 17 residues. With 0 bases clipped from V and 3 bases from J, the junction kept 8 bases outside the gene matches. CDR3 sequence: CASSLEAWTSGVYEQYF. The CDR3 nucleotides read TGTGCCAGCAGCTTAGAGGCTTGGACTAGCGGTGTCTACGAGCAGTACTTC.

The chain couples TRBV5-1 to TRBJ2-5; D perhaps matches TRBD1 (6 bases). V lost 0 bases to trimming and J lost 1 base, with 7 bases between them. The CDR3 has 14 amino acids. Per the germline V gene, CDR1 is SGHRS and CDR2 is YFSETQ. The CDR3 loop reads CASSLGTAQETQYF. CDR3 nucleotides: TGCGCCAGCAGCTTGGGGACAGCCCAAGAGACCCAGTACTTC. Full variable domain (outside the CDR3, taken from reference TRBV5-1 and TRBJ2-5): KAGVTQTPRYLIKTRGQQVTLSCSPISGHRSVSWYQQTPGQGLQFLFEYFSETQRNKGNFPGRFSGRQFSNSRSEMNVSTLELGDSALYLCASSLGTAQETQYFGPGTRLLVL.

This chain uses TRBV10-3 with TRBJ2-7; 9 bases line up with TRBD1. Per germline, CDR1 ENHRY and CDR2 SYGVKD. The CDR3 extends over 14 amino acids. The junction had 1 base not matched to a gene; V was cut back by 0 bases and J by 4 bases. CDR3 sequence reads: CAISESDRGYEQYF. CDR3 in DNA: TGTGCCATCAGTGAGTCGGACAGGGGATACGAGCAGTACTTC.

CDR3 loop: CASSLGRTGELFF. The CDR3 DNA is TGTGCCAGCAGCTTGGGGAGAACCGGGGAGCTGTTTTTT. The chain recombines TRBV7-8 with TRBJ2-2, with D perhaps TRBD2 (5 bases). Germline V CDR1 and CDR2: SGHVS, FQNEAQ. This CDR3 region has 13 residues. V lost 3 bases, J lost 5 bases, and 7 bases lay in between.

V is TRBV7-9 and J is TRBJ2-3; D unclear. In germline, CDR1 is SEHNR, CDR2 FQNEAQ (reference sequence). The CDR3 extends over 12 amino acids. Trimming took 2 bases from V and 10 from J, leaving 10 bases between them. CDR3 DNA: TGTGCCAGCAGCTTAACAGTGCCTCCGCAGTATTTT. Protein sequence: CASSLTVPPQYF. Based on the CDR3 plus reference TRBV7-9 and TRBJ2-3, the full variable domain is DTGVSQNPRHKITKRGQNVTFRCDPISEHNRLYWYRQTLGQGPEFLTYFQNEAQLEKSRLLSDRFSAERPKGSFSTLEIQRTEQGDSAMYLCASSLTVPPQYFGPGTRLTVL.

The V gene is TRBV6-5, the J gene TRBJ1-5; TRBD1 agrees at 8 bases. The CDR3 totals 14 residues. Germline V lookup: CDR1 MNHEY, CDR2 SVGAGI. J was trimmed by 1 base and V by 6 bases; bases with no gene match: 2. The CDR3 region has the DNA TGTGCCAGCAGCCACAGGGGGAGCAATCAGCCCCAGCATTTT. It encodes CASSHRGSNQPQHF.

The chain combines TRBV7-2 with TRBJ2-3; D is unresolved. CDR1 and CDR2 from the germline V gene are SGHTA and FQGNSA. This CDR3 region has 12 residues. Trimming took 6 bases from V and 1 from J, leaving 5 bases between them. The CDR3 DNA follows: TGTGCCAGCAGGGTAGGCACAGATACGCAGTATTTT. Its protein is CASRVGTDTQYF.

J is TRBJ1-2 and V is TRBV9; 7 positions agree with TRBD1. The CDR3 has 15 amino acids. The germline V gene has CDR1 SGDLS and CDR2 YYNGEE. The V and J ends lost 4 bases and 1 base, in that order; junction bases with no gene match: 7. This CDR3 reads CASSPRTGVNYGYTF. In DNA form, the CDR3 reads TGTGCCAGCAGCCCCCGGACAGGCGTTAACTATGGCTACACCTTC.

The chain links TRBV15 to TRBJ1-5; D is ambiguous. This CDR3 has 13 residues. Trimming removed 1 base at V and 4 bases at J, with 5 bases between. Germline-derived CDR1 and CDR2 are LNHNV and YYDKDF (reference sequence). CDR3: CATSRVPNQPQHF. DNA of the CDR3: TGTGCCACCAGCAGAGTTCCTAATCAGCCCCAGCATTTT.

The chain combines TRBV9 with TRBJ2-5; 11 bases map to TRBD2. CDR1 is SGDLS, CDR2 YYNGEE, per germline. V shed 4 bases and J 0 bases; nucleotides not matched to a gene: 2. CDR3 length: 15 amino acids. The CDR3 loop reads CASSSSGGNQETQYF. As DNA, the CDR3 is TGTGCCAGCAGCTCTAGCGGGGGGAACCAAGAGACCCAGTACTTC.

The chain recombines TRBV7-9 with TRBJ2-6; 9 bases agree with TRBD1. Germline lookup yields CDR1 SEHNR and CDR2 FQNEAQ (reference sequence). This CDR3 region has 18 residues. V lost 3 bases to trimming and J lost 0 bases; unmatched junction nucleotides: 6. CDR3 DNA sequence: TGTGCCAGCAGCTTGCCGGGACAGGGCCACTCTGGGGCCAACGTCCTGACTTTC. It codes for CASSLPGQGHSGANVLTF.

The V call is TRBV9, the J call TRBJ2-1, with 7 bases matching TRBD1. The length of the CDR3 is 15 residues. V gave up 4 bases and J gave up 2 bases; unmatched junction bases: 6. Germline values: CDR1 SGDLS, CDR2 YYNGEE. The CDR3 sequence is CASSPGTDAYNEQFF. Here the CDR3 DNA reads TGTGCCAGCAGCCCCGGGACAGACGCCTACAATGAGCAGTTCTTC.

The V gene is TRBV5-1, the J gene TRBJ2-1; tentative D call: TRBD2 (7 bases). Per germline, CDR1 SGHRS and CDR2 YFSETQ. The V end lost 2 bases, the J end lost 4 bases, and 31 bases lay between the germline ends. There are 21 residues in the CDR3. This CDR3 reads CASSFPKDGTGGLGTYNEQFF. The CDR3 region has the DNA TGCGCCAGCAGCTTCCCAAAAGACGGTACGGGGGGCCTTGGGACTTACAATGAGCAGTTCTTC.